Each of the 17 T cell receptor beta chains below was sequenced from the same sample in a study of blood T cells in healthy people across ages. The use of a sample-barcoded 5' primer and a J-beta primer mix characterized a second PCR of about 7 to 12 cycles. TCRdb redid the calling of the 5' RACE reads with MiXCR, one entry per CDR3 protein. The profile shows about 680,000 distinct CDR3 sequences, 49% of them singletons. Sample: blood. Receptor source: a woman aged 55 to 70 in good health.

The V and J genes are TRBV5-1 and TRBJ2-1; D not resolved. Germline-derived CDR1 and CDR2 are SGHRS and YFSETQ. Deletions cut 3 bases from V and 0 bases from J, with 10 bases between. The CDR3 is 15 residues long. CDR3 in DNA: TGCGCCAGCAGCTCGCGTGGGCCCTCCTACAATGAGCAGTTCTTC. Amino acid sequence: CASSSRGPSYNEQFF. The whole variable domain, remainder taken from reference TRBV5-1 and TRBJ2-1, is KAGVTQTPRYLIKTRGQQVTLSCSPISGHRSVSWYQQTPGQGLQFLFEYFSETQRNKGNFPGRFSGRQFSNSRSEMNVSTLELGDSALYLCASSSRGPSYNEQFFGPGTRLTVL.

The chain couples TRBV20-1 to TRBJ2-1, with a weak D call TRBD2 (6 bases). V lost 7 bases and J lost 0, with 16 bases in between. CDR3 length: 15 residues. CDR1 DFQATT and CDR2 SNEGSKA come from the germline V gene (reference sequence). The CDR3 loop is CSVLERVGSYNEQFF. In DNA, the CDR3 is TGCAGTGTCCTTGAGCGGGTAGGCTCCTACAATGAGCAGTTCTTC.

The chain recombines TRBV5-5 with TRBJ2-4, with D perhaps matching TRBD2 (5 bases). Germline V CDR1 and CDR2: SGHKS, YYEKEE (reference sequence). This CDR3 spans 16 amino acids. Deletions cut 2 bases from V and 2 bases from J, with 14 bases between. The CDR3 nucleotides read TGTGCCAGCAGCTTCACATTCGGGGTGACCAAAAACATTCAGTACTTC. Protein: CASSFTFGVTKNIQYF.

To note about this clonotype: A junction boundary mismatches the germline segment, possibly from a read error. The J gene is TRBJ2-7, the V gene TRBV9; the D call may be TRBD1 or TRBD2 (5 bases each). The CDR3 extends over 15 amino acids. Germline loops: CDR1 SGDLS, CDR2 YYNGEE. CDR3 protein: CAGSVEGRVKDEQYF. The CDR3, as DNA: TGTGCCGGCAGCGTAGAGGGCAGGGTGAAGGACGAGCAGTACTTC.

The chain couples TRBV12-3 or TRBV12-4 to TRBJ2-1; possible D gene TRBD1, 6 bases. The closer fit of TRBJ2-7 to the DNA end suggests the J call may be wrong. CDR3 length equals 13 residues. CDR3 in amino acids: CASSLGDIYEQYF. CDR3 nucleotides: TGTGCCAGCAGTTTAGGGGACATCTACGAGCAGTACTTC.

This clonotype was detected only a few times. This chain connects TRBV29-1 to TRBJ2-4; 9 bases are shared with TRBD1. Trimming at V came to 3 bases and at J to 4 bases, leaving 4 bases not matched to a gene. The germline CDR1 and CDR2 sequences are SQVTM and ANQGSEA. The CDR3 totals 14 residues. CDR3 bases: TGCAGCGTTGATGTAGGACAGGGGAAAAACATTCAGTACTTC. Translating it yields CSVDVGQGKNIQYF. The full variable domain, its missing parts supplied by reference TRBV29-1 and TRBJ2-4, is SAVISQKPSRDICQRGTSLTIQCQVDSQVTMMFWYRQQPGQSLTLIATANQGSEATYESGFVIDKFPISRPNLTFSTLTVSNMSPEDSSIYLCSVDVGQGKNIQYFGAGTRLSVL.

The chain recombines TRBV6-1 with TRBJ2-7, with TRBD2 matching over 13 bases. With V trimmed by 8 bases and J by 0 bases, 4 bases remained unmatched. The CDR3 totals 15 residues. CDR1 and CDR2 (germline): MNHNS, SASEGT. The CDR3 spells CASVWTSGSSYEQYF. The CDR3 nucleotides read TGTGCCAGCGTGTGGACTAGCGGGAGCTCCTACGAGCAGTACTTC.

In this sample, this clonotype turned up a few times. V is TRBV29-1 and J is TRBJ2-3, with 7 bases matching TRBD1. Germline V gene sequence: CDR1 SQVTM, CDR2 ANQGSEA. V lost 3 bases to trimming and J lost 4 bases; unmatched junction nucleotides: 4. This CDR3 has 13 residues. The CDR3 DNA sequence: TGCAGCGTTGACTCCCAGGGGGCAGATACGCAGTATTTT. It codes for CSVDSQGADTQYF.

This rearrangement joins TRBV20-1 to TRBJ2-3; D is perhaps TRBD2 (6 bases). Deletions cut 4 bases from V and 0 bases from J, with 11 bases between. The CDR3 is 14 residues long. Germline V gene lookup returns CDR1 DFQATT and CDR2 SNEGSKA (reference sequence). The CDR3 sequence is CSAKAGTSTDTQYF. The CDR3 DNA sequence: TGCAGTGCTAAGGCCGGGACTAGCACAGATACGCAGTATTTT.

There are a few counts of this clonotype. The rearrangement joins TRBV6-1 to TRBJ2-1, with 9 bases that match TRBD2. CDR1 is MNHNS and CDR2 is SASEGT in the germline V gene. This CDR3 region has 14 residues. V was clipped by 6 bases and J by 4 bases; unmatched bases: 4. The CDR3 region has the DNA TGTGCCAGCAGGACTAGCGGCCCTTACAATGAGCAGTTCTTC. It yields the protein CASRTSGPYNEQFF.

The V and J genes are TRBV20-1 and TRBJ2-7, with 7 bases matching TRBD2. The V gene's germline CDR1 is DFQATT and CDR2 SNEGSKA (reference sequence). V lost 2 bases, J lost 6 bases, and 10 bases stayed unmatched. There are 14 residues in the CDR3. The CDR3 reads CSARQRSTGGEQYF. The CDR3 nucleotides are TGCAGTGCTAGACAGCGCAGCACGGGAGGCGAGCAGTACTTC.

The chain is built from TRBV20-1 and TRBJ2-7, with 7 positions matching TRBD2. V lost 5 bases, J lost 7 bases, and 20 bases stayed unmatched. The CDR3 totals 16 residues. Germline CDR1 and CDR2: DFQATT and SNEGSKA (reference sequence). The CDR3 nucleotides read TGCAGTGCTGGGGAGGGGTTAGGTTCCATTTACAATGAGCAGTACTTC. It specifies CSAGEGLGSIYNEQYF.

This rearrangement joins TRBV2 to TRBJ2-3, with 8 bases that match TRBD1. Germline CDR1 SNHLY, CDR2 FYNNEI. This CDR3 is built from 15 residues. Trimming took 7 bases from V and 0 from J; bases not matched to a gene: 6. The CDR3 loop is CASNRQGHSTDTQYF. The CDR3 nucleotides read TGTGCCAGCAACAGACAGGGGCATAGCACAGATACGCAGTATTTT.

The chain employs TRBV6-5 and TRBJ2-3, with D perhaps TRBD1 (6 bases). Deletions cut 0 bases from V and 1 base from J, with 17 bases between. Germline V gene lookup returns CDR1 MNHEY and CDR2 SVGAGI. CDR3 size: 18 residues. CDR3 in DNA: TGTGCCAGCAGTTACTCTATGGAGGAAGACAGGCGCACAGATACGCAGTATTTT. It is translated as CASSYSMEEDRRTDTQYF.

This clonotype was observed a handful of times. The chain uses TRBV4-2 and TRBJ2-7; 10 bases are a match to TRBD2. The CDR3 runs 16 residues. V lost 0 bases and J lost 1; bases outside the gene matches: 3. Germline V gives CDR1 LGHNA, CDR2 YNFKEQ. The CDR3 sequence: CASSQDLAGASYEQYF. In DNA form, the CDR3 reads TGTGCCAGCAGCCAAGATCTAGCGGGAGCTTCCTACGAGCAGTACTTC.

This chain connects TRBV12-3 or TRBV12-4 to TRBJ2-7, with 8 positions matching TRBD2. This CDR3 spans 16 amino acids. The V gene end was trimmed by 3 bases and the J gene end by 4 bases; junction bases not matched to a gene: 11. This chain's CDR3 is CASSFTSAGGKYEQYF. The CDR3 nucleotides are TGTGCCAGCAGTTTTACATCCGCGGGAGGAAAATACGAGCAGTACTTC.

This clonotype was detected a few times. This rearrangement joins TRBV20-1 to TRBJ2-6, with D maybe TRBD2 (5 bases). From germline, CDR1 is DFQATT and CDR2 SNEGSKA (reference sequence). The CDR3 has 14 amino acids. V was clipped by 4 bases and J by 1 base, with 8 bases between them. The CDR3 loop reads CSATRTSGANVLTF. The CDR3 nucleotides read TGCAGTGCTACCCGGACTTCTGGGGCCAACGTCCTGACTTTC.